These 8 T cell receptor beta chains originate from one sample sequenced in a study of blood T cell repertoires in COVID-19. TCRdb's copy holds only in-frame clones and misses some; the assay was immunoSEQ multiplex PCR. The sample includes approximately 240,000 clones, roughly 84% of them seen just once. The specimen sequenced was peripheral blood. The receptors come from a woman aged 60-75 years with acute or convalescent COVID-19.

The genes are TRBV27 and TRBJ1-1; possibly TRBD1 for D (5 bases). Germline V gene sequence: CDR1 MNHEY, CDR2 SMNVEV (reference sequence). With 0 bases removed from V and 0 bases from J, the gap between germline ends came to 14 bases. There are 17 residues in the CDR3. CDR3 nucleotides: TGTGCCAGCAGTTTATCGAGCAGACACAGGATGAACACTGAAGCTTTCTTT. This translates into CASSLSSRHRMNTEAFF.

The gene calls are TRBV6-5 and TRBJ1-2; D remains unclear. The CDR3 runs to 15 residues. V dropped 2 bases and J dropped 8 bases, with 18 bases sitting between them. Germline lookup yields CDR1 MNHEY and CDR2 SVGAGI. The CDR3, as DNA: TGTGCCAGCAGTTACCAATCGAACGCGGGGTGGGGCTACACCTTC. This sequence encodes CASSYQSNAGWGYTF.

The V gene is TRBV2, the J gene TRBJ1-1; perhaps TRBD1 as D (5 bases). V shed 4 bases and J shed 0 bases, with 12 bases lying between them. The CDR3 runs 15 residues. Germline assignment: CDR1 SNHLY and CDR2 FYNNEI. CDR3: CASSARGGMNTEAFF. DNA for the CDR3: TGTGCCAGCAGTGCTAGGGGAGGAATGAACACTGAAGCTTTCTTT.

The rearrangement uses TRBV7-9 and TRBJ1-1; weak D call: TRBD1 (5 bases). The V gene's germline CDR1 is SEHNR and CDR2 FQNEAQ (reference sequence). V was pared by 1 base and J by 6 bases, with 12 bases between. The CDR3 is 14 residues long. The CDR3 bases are TGTGCCAGCAGCTTAGTAGGTCTGACAGCTGAAGCTTTCTTT. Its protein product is CASSLVGLTAEAFF.

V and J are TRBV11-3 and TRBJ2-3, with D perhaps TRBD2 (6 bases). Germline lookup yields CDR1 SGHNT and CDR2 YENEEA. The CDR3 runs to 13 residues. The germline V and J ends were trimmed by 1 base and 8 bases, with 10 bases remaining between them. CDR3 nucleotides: TGTGCCAGCAGCTTAGTGGCAGCGGGTACGCAGTATTTT. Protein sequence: CASSLVAAGTQYF.

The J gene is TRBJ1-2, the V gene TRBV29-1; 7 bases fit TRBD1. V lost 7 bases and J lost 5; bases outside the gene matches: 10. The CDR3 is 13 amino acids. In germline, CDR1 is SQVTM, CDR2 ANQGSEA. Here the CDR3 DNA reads TGCAGCGGTGGCGGGCAGGGGGATTATGGCTACACCTTC. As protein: CSGGGQGDYGYTF. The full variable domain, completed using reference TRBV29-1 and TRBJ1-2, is SAVISQKPSRDICQRGTSLTIQCQVDSQVTMMFWYRQQPGQSLTLIATANQGSEATYESGFVIDKFPISRPNLTFSTLTVSNMSPEDSSIYLCSGGGQGDYGYTFGSGTRLTVV.

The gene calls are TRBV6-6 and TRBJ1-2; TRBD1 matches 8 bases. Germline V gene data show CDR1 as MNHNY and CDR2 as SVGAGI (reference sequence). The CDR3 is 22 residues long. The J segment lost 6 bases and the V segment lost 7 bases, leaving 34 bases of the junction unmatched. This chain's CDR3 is CASTYWPPTQTKDRVDRDGYTF. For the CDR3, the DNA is TGTGCCAGCACCTACTGGCCCCCTACTCAAACAAAGGACAGGGTCGATAGGGATGGCTACACCTTC.

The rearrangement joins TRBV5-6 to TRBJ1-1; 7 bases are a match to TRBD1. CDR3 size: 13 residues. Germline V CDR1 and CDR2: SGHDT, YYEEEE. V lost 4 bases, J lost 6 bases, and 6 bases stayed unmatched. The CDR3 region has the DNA TGTGCCAGCAGCATGACAGGGAGAGCTGAAGCTTTCTTT. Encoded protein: CASSMTGRAEAFF.